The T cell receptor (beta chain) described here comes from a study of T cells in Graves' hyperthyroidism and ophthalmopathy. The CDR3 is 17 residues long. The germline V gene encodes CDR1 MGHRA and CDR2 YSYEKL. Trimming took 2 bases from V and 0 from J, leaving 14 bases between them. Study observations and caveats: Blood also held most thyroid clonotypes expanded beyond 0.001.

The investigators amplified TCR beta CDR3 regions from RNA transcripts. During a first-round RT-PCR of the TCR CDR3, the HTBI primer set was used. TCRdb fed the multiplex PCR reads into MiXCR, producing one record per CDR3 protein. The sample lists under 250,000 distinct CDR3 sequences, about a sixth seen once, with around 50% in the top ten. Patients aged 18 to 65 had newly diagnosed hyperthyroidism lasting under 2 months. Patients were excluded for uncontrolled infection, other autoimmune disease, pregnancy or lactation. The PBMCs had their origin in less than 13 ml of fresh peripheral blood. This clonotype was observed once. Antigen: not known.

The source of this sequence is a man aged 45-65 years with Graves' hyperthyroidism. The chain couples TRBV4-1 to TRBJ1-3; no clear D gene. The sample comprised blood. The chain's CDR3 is CASSQRFGQSSGNTIYF. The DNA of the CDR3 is TGCGCCAGCAGCCAACGGTTTGGTCAATCCTCTGGAAACACCATATATTTT.